The 19 T cell receptor beta chains in this list originate from one sample, sequenced in a study of graft-versus-host responses after intestinal transplantation. The protocol was immunoSEQ multiplex PCR, while the TCRdb copy is restricted to in-frame clones and leaves out a portion. Of some 45,000 clones listed, 85% to 95% are singletons. The source was PBMCs, collected approximately 350 days after intestinal transplant. These receptors were taken from a human patient who received an intestinal transplant, so some T cells may come from the graft donor.

The V and J genes are TRBV9 and TRBJ2-5; 9 bases map to TRBD2. The germline CDR1 and CDR2 sequences are SGDLS and YYNGEE. Trimming removed 2 bases from V and 2 bases from J; junction bases left unmatched: 4. The CDR3 length is 15 residues. CDR3 sequence: CASSVYSGGQETQYF. In DNA, the CDR3 is TGTGCCAGCAGCGTGTACAGCGGGGGGCAAGAGACCCAGTACTTC.

The chain uses TRBV12-1 and TRBJ2-6; the table's D call, TRBD1, was not checked against the DNA. TRBV12-1 is tagged as a pseudogene. This CDR3 has 16 residues. Here the CDR3 reads CASSVTGFSGANVLTF. CDR3 coding DNA: TGTGCCAGCAGCGTCACAGGATTCTCTGGGGCCAACGTCCTGACTTTC.

This clone was picked up one time. The gene calls are TRBV5-4 and TRBJ2-5; D is unresolved. Looked up from germline, CDR1 is SGHNT and CDR2 is YYREEE (reference sequence). CDR3 length: 12 amino acids. Trimming shortened V by 0 bases and J by 4 bases, and 4 bases separated the two germline ends. The CDR3 DNA sequence: TGTGCCAGCAGCTTGGAGGCAGAGACCCAGTACTTC. Amino acids: CASSLEAETQYF.

This clone has just one count. V usage is TRBV9 and J usage is TRBJ1-2, with D possibly TRBD1 on 5 matching bases. Germline CDR1 SGDLS, CDR2 YYNGEE. The CDR3 is 14 residues long. The germline V and J ends were trimmed by 3 bases and 7 bases, with 16 bases remaining between them. CDR3 loop: CASSGGLPQGGYTF. The CDR3 coding sequence is TGTGCCAGCAGCGGGGGACTCCCTCAGGGTGGCTACACCTTC.

The chain links TRBV19 to TRBJ2-4; 9 positions agree with TRBD1. Germline CDR1 is LNHDA and CDR2 is SQIVND (reference sequence). Trimming removed 4 bases from V and 10 bases from J; junction bases left unmatched: 11. The CDR3 is 15 amino acids. CDR3 amino acids: CASSTRTGAPRIQYF. The CDR3, as DNA: TGTGCCAGTAGTACCCGGACAGGGGCCCCGAGGATTCAGTACTTC.

The chain recombines TRBV10-2 with TRBJ1-1; tentative D call: TRBD1 (6 bases). The V gene lost 0 bases and the J gene lost 7 bases, with 15 bases spanning the gap. CDR3 length equals 15 residues. Germline CDR1 is WSHSY and CDR2 is SAAADI. The CDR3: CASSESSRGAVEAFF. In DNA form, the CDR3 reads TGCGCCAGCAGTGAGTCTTCTAGGGGGGCGGTTGAAGCTTTCTTT.

This sequence joins TRBV5-5 and TRBJ1-4; D is possibly TRBD1 (6 bases). Per the germline V gene, CDR1 is SGHKS and CDR2 is YYEKEE (reference sequence). The CDR3 totals 14 residues. The ends were cut back, 0 bases at V and 11 bases at J, with 14 bases in the middle. CDR3 residues: CASSLVPGDEKLFF. CDR3 coding DNA: TGTGCCAGCAGCTTGGTTCCAGGGGACGAGAAACTGTTTTTT.

J is TRBJ2-7 and V is TRBV29-1; 7 bases agree with TRBD1. CDR1 SQVTM and CDR2 ANQGSEA come from the germline V gene. CDR3 length: 11 residues. V shed 6 bases, J shed 9 bases, and the junction held 8 bases outside the gene matches. The chain's CDR3 is CSVKQGTRQYF. The CDR3 DNA is TGCAGCGTGAAACAGGGGACACGGCAGTACTTC.

The chain has TRBV7-9 and TRBJ1-1; D is unresolved. V lost 5 bases to trimming and J lost 6 bases, with 13 bases between them. Per the germline V gene, CDR1 is SEHNR and CDR2 is FQNEAQ (reference sequence). The CDR3 covers 13 residues. For the CDR3, the DNA is TGTGCCAGCAGCCCAGGCAGAAGGGCTGAAGCTTTCTTT. Translation gives CASSPGRRAEAFF.

V usage is TRBV30 and J usage is TRBJ1-2, with D unclear. In germline, CDR1 is GTSNPN, CDR2 SVGIG (reference sequence). The CDR3 runs to 12 residues. V was cut by 7 bases and J by 3 bases, with 12 bases left in between. The CDR3 here is CASQHGDYGYTF. In DNA form, the CDR3 reads TGTGCCTCCCAACACGGTGACTATGGCTACACCTTC. The full variable domain, completed using reference TRBV30 and TRBJ1-2, is SQTIHQWPATLVQPVGSPLSLECTVEGTSNPNLYWYRQAAGRGLQLLFYSVGIGQISSEVPQNLSASRPQDRQFILSSKKLLLSDSGFYLCASQHGDYGYTFGSGTRLTVV.

This chain uses TRBV6-5 with TRBJ1-2; D is perhaps TRBD1 (6 bases). Trimming removed 6 bases at V and 5 bases at J, with 13 bases between. This CDR3 is 13 amino acids long. Germline V lookup: CDR1 MNHEY, CDR2 SVGAGI. The CDR3 protein is CASRLIQGYGYTF. The CDR3 nucleotides read TGTGCCAGCAGACTCATCCAGGGGTATGGCTACACCTTC.

The rearrangement links TRBV6-5 to TRBJ1-1, with no clear D. Germline V gene sequence: CDR1 MNHEY, CDR2 SVGAGI. The CDR3 covers 15 residues. Trimming pared 1 base from V and 9 bases from J, leaving 18 bases between. The CDR3 region is CASSYLSGGVGKAFF. The CDR3 nucleotides are TGTGCCAGCAGTTACTTGAGTGGCGGAGTCGGAAAAGCTTTCTTT.

This clone was recorded only once. The rearrangement uses TRBV6-6 and TRBJ2-7, with 8 nucleotides matching TRBD2. The CDR3 sequence is 15 residues long. Germline CDR1 and CDR2: MNHNY and SVGAGI (reference sequence). Unmatched junction bases numbered 9, after V lost 2 bases and J lost 6 bases. Here the CDR3 reads CASSYTAGVESEQYF. The CDR3 coding sequence is TGTGCCAGCAGTTACACAGCGGGAGTAGAATCCGAGCAGTACTTC.

J is TRBJ2-2 and V is TRBV29-1; TRBD2 matches at 8 bases. V shed 4 bases, J shed 2 bases, and the junction held 6 bases outside the gene matches. The CDR3 is made up of 15 amino acids. CDR1 and CDR2 (germline): SQVTM, ANQGSEA. This CDR3 is CSVVNGRGNTGELFF. The DNA of the CDR3 is TGCAGCGTTGTAAACGGGAGGGGTAACACCGGGGAGCTGTTTTTT.

The V call is TRBV5-6, the J call TRBJ2-3, with a weak D call TRBD2 (5 bases). Trimming left V 3 bases short and J 0 bases short, with 5 bases between. This CDR3 has 13 amino acids. Germline values: CDR1 SGHDT, CDR2 YYEEEE. The CDR3 DNA follows: TGTGCCAGCAGCTGGGAGAGCACAGATACGCAGTATTTT. It encodes CASSWESTDTQYF. The whole variable domain, remainder taken from reference TRBV5-6 and TRBJ2-3, is DAGVTQSPTHLIKTRGQQVTLRCSPKSGHDTVSWYQQALGQGPQFIFQYYEEEERQRGNFPDRFSGHQFPNYSSELNVNALLLGDSALYLCASSWESTDTQYFGPGTRLTVL.

The V call is TRBV5-1, the J call TRBJ2-5; no reliable D call. The DNA end is a closer match to TRBJ2-7, so the J assignment may be wrong. The CDR3 sequence is 13 residues long. Germline V gene sequence: CDR1 SGHRS, CDR2 YFSETQ. For the CDR3, the DNA is TGCGCCAGCAGTGTGCAGTCTGCCTACGAGCAGTACTTC. It yields the protein CASSVQSAYEQYF.

This chain connects TRBV7-6 to TRBJ1-1; weak D call: TRBD1 (5 bases). Deletions cut 3 bases from V and 5 bases from J, with 25 bases between. The germline V gene has CDR1 SGHVS and CDR2 FNYEAQ. The CDR3 spans 18 residues. CDR3 sequence: CASSLSRGTAGGSTEAFF. Here the CDR3 DNA reads TGTGCCAGCAGCTTGTCCCGGGGCACAGCGGGGGGGAGTACTGAAGCTTTCTTT.

This chain uses TRBV10-2 with TRBJ2-7, with 11 bases that match TRBD2. Germline CDR1 WSHSY, CDR2 SAAADI. The CDR3 spans 15 residues. Germline trimming cut 6 bases from V and 1 base from J; bases unmatched to any gene: 5. The CDR3: CASRRLAGPSYEQYF. The DNA of the CDR3 is TGCGCCAGCAGGAGACTAGCGGGGCCTTCCTACGAGCAGTACTTC.

The chain joins TRBV12-5 to TRBJ2-3; no definite D call. V was pared by 3 bases and J by 6 bases, with 7 bases between. The CDR3 covers 12 residues. Germline values: CDR1 LGHNT, CDR2 FRNRAP. The CDR3: CASGLDSDTQYF. The CDR3 DNA sequence: TGTGCTAGTGGTTTAGACTCCGATACGCAGTATTTT.